The 21 T cell receptor beta chains listed next were all sequenced from one sample in a study of blood T cell repertoires in COVID-19. Sequenced by immunoSEQ multiplex PCR; TCRdb stores in-frame clones only, minus some. The sample yields around 100,000 clones, 70% to 90% seen once. The specimen sequenced was peripheral blood. These receptors all come from a man over 45 in a cohort sampled during active COVID-19.

The chain links TRBV2 to TRBJ2-5; 9 bases fit TRBD2. The V gene's germline CDR1 is SNHLY and CDR2 FYNNEI. The CDR3 has 14 residues. V trimming: 7 bases; J trimming: 2 bases; junction bases outside the gene matches: 5. DNA for the CDR3: TGTGCCAGCATGCGCAGCGGGGGGCAAGAGACCCAGTACTTC. Encoded protein: CASMRSGGQETQYF.

The genes are TRBV11-2 and TRBJ2-3; no clear D. The V gene lost 5 bases and the J gene lost 2 bases, with 8 bases spanning the gap. Germline values: CDR1 SGHAT, CDR2 FQNNGV. The CDR3 consists of 13 residues. DNA of the CDR3: TGTGCCAGCAGCGATACTAACACAGATACGCAGTATTTT. Translated, it gives CASSDTNTDTQYF.

The J gene is TRBJ2-5, the V gene TRBV2; TRBD2 matches 7 bases. CDR3 length equals 13 residues. The germline gives CDR1 SNHLY, CDR2 FYNNEI. The trim removed 4 bases at V and 4 bases at J, leaving 3 bases unmatched. CDR3 bases: TGTGCCAGCAGTGGGGAGGGCATAGAGACCCAGTACTTC. Protein sequence: CASSGEGIETQYF.

The V call is TRBV5-1, the J call TRBJ2-3, with D possibly matching TRBD1 (6 bases). CDR3 length: 17 amino acids. V lost 1 base, J lost 0 bases, and 15 bases lay in between. The germline V gene has CDR1 SGHRS and CDR2 YFSETQ. The DNA for the CDR3 is TGCGCCAGCAGCTTGTCATTACAGGGAACTAGCACAGATACGCAGTATTTT. Protein sequence: CASSLSLQGTSTDTQYF.

The J gene is TRBJ1-3, the V gene TRBV28; maybe TRBD1 (5 bases). CDR1 MDHEN and CDR2 SYDVKM come from the germline V gene. This CDR3 contains 14 residues. V shed 8 bases and J shed 0 bases, with 11 bases lying between them. The CDR3 DNA reads as TGTGCCAGCGGGGCGGGGCACTCTGGAAACACCATATATTTT. This encodes CASGAGHSGNTIYF.

The chain combines TRBV11-1 with TRBJ1-4; tentatively, D is TRBD1 (6 bases). The V end lost 1 base, the J end lost 11 bases, and 14 bases lay between the germline ends. Looked up from germline, CDR1 is SGHAT and CDR2 is FQDESV (reference sequence). The CDR3 runs 14 residues. CDR3 loop: CASSLGGLEYKLFF. Here the CDR3 DNA reads TGTGCCAGCAGCTTAGGGGGGCTCGAGTATAAACTGTTTTTT.

This chain connects TRBV11-2 to TRBJ2-3, with 11 bases identical to TRBD2. CDR1 and CDR2 (germline): SGHAT, FQNNGV. There are 17 residues in the CDR3. With 8 bases clipped from V and 2 bases from J, the junction kept 12 bases outside the gene matches. CDR3 nucleotide sequence: TGTGCCAGCCGCACCGGGACTAGCGGCCAAATCACAGATACGCAGTATTTT. This encodes CASRTGTSGQITDTQYF.

This clone was detected once. This chain connects TRBV9 to TRBJ2-1; 7 bases line up with TRBD2. J lost 1 base, V lost 4 bases, and 5 bases had no gene match. CDR1 is SGDLS, CDR2 YYNGEE, per germline. There are 15 residues in the CDR3. Written as DNA, the CDR3 is TGTGCCAGCAGCAACCTCGGGGGGTCCTACAATGAGCAGTTCTTC. Its translation is CASSNLGGSYNEQFF.

The chain employs TRBV11-1 and TRBJ2-1; 7 bases are shared with TRBD1. V was clipped by 0 bases and J by 6 bases; unmatched bases: 5. This CDR3 has 15 amino acids. The germline V gene encodes CDR1 SGHAT and CDR2 FQDESV (reference sequence). Written as DNA, the CDR3 is TGTGCCAGCAGCTTAGCCGGGACAGTAGGCAATGAGCAGTTCTTC. Translation gives CASSLAGTVGNEQFF.

The rearrangement joins TRBV19 to TRBJ2-3; possible D gene TRBD2, 5 bases. V was trimmed by 3 bases and J by 8 bases, leaving 12 bases between them. The CDR3 is 13 residues long. CDR1 and CDR2 from the germline V gene are LNHDA and SQIVND (reference sequence). The CDR3 DNA is TGTGCCAGTAGTATCCCGGACTCCAGTACGCAGTATTTT. Translation gives CASSIPDSSTQYF.

This sequence joins TRBV19 and TRBJ2-5, with a weak D call TRBD1 (7 bases). The germline CDR1 and CDR2 sequences are LNHDA and SQIVND (reference sequence). V dropped 8 bases and J dropped 5 bases, with 21 bases sitting between them. This CDR3 is built from 15 residues. CDR3 sequence reads: CASSRAGQAGETQYF. The CDR3 region has the DNA TGTGCCAGTTCCCGCGCCGGACAGGCGGGGGAGACCCAGTACTTC.

The rearrangement uses TRBV15 and TRBJ1-1; 8 bases line up with TRBD1. This CDR3 is 15 amino acids long. The germline gives CDR1 LNHNV, CDR2 YYDKDF (reference sequence). The J segment lost 2 bases and the V segment lost 3 bases, leaving 5 bases of the junction unmatched. The CDR3 DNA follows: TGTGCCACCAGCAGGGGAGGACAGGGCAACACTGAAGCTTTCTTT. Amino acids: CATSRGGQGNTEAFF.

The V gene is TRBV5-1, the J gene TRBJ2-1; 11 nucleotides align to TRBD1. The CDR3 is 14 residues long. V shed 6 bases, J shed 9 bases, and the junction held 8 bases outside the gene matches. Germline-derived CDR1 and CDR2 are SGHRS and YFSETQ. CDR3 loop: CASMGTGGSVEQFF. CDR3 bases: TGCGCCAGCATGGGGACAGGGGGTAGCGTTGAGCAGTTCTTC.

The V and J genes are TRBV19 and TRBJ1-2, with D maybe TRBD1 (6 bases). Germline V CDR1 and CDR2: LNHDA, SQIVND (reference sequence). V was pared by 4 bases and J by 5 bases, with 14 bases between. The CDR3 has 14 residues. CDR3 bases: TGTGCCAGTAGTACCCAAATACAGGGTTATGGCTACACCTTC. Its protein is CASSTQIQGYGYTF. The variable domain in full, with the rest retrieved from reference TRBV19 and TRBJ1-2, is DGGITQSPKYLFRKEGQNVTLSCEQNLNHDAMYWYRQDPGQGLRLIYYSQIVNDFQKGDIAEGYSVSREKKESFPLTVTSAQKNPTAFYLCASSTQIQGYGYTFGSGTRLTVV.

J is TRBJ2-3 and V is TRBV5-1; 10 bases fit TRBD2. V was clipped by 7 bases and J by 1 base; unmatched bases: 6. The CDR3 length is 15 residues. CDR1 is SGHRS, CDR2 YFSETQ, per germline. CDR3 DNA sequence: TGCGCCAGCTCCCTAGCGGGGGCCCGCACAGATACGCAGTATTTT. Translated: CASSLAGARTDTQYF.

V gene TRBV6-8 combines with J gene TRBJ2-4, with D maybe TRBD2 (5 bases). Between the trimmed V and J ends, which lost 11 bases and 0 bases, there was a span of 20 bases. Germline values: CDR1 MNHGY, CDR2 SAAAGT. The CDR3 loop spans 16 amino acids. This chain's CDR3 is CAGLGQLGVAKNIQYF. CDR3 nucleotide sequence: TGTGCCGGCCTGGGTCAACTCGGGGTAGCCAAAAACATTCAGTACTTC.

V and J are TRBV6-5 and TRBJ2-3; 14 bases align to TRBD2. The germline V gene has CDR1 MNHEY and CDR2 SVGAGI. V dropped 2 bases and J dropped 9; count of bases not matched to a gene: 7. This CDR3 is built from 16 residues. The DNA of the CDR3 is TGTGCCAGCAGTTACCAGGGGACTAGCGGGGGTAGGACGCAGTATTTT. Its translation is CASSYQGTSGGRTQYF.

Comment on this clone: Other DNA sequences within the sample encode an identical CDR3. The chain is built from TRBV24-1 and TRBJ2-5; TRBD1 might be the D (6 bases). V was shortened by 3 bases and J by 0 bases, with 10 bases between the two germline ends. The CDR3 extends over 15 amino acids. The germline V gene has CDR1 KGHDR and CDR2 SFDVKD. CDR3 in amino acids: CATSDPDRYQETQYF. The CDR3 DNA reads TGTGCCACCAGTGATCCCGACAGGTACCAAGAGACCCAGTACTTC.

This clone was detected only once. The chain employs TRBV28 and TRBJ2-7; the match to TRBD1 covers 7 bases. Germline loops: CDR1 MDHEN, CDR2 SYDVKM. After removal of 2 bases from V and 7 bases from J, the junction contained 2 bases not matched to a gene. The CDR3 has 12 amino acids. The CDR3 bases are TGTGCCAGCAGTTTAGGCAGGGGGGAGCAGTACGTC. As protein: CASSLGRGEQYV.

V and J are TRBV15 and TRBJ1-6; no clear D gene. Germline V gene data show CDR1 as LNHNV and CDR2 as YYDKDF (reference sequence). The ends were cut back, 0 bases at V and 6 bases at J, with 12 bases in the middle. CDR3 length: 16 amino acids. CDR3 amino acids: CATSRDLSTSNSPLHF. In nucleotides, the CDR3 is TGTGCCACCAGCAGAGATCTATCTACCTCTAATTCACCCCTCCACTTT.

This chain uses TRBV7-2 with TRBJ1-4, with 8 bases matching TRBD1. J gave up 7 bases and V 4 bases, and 8 bases lay outside the gene matches. The germline V gene has CDR1 SGHTA and CDR2 FQGNSA. CDR3 length: 15 amino acids. The CDR3 loop reads CASSSNRGWGEKLFF. CDR3 nucleotide sequence: TGTGCCAGCAGCTCAAACAGGGGGTGGGGTGAAAAACTGTTTTTT.